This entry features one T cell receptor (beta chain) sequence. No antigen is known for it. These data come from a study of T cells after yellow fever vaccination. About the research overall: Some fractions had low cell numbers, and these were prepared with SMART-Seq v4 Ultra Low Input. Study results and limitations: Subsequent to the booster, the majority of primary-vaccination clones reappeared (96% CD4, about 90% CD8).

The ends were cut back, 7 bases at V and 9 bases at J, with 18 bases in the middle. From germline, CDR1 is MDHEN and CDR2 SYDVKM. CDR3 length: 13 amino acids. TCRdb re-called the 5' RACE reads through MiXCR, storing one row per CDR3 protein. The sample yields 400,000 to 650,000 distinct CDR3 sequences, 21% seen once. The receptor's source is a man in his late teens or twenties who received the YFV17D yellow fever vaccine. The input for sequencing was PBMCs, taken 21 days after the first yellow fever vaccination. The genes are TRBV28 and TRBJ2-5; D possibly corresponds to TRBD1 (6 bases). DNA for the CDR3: TGTGCCAGCACTGACGGGGTCAGGGGACCCCAGTACTTC. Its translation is CASTDGVRGPQYF.